A selection of T cell receptor beta chains follows, all from one sample in a study of chemoradiotherapy in HPV16-positive cancers. The method was immunoSEQ multiplex PCR; TCRdb's version includes in-frame clones alone and lacks a portion of them. The repertoire includes roughly 8,300 clones, around 80% of them detected once, and 6.5% to 8% sits in the top ten. The specimen was collected from a patient who underwent chemoradiotherapy. The receptors shown here come from a human donor with HPV-associated anogenital cancer. Each CDR3 is given with its conserved first and last residue.

j_call,v_call,cdr3_aa
TRBJ1-5,TRBV18,CASSPNPPGSNQPQHF
TRBJ2-1,TRBV28,CASLTGGSGIYNEQFF
TRBJ2-3,TRBV5-1,CASMVAGAAGTDTQYF
TRBJ2-1,TRBV6-5,CASRRAGGNEQFF
TRBJ1-4,TRBV28,CASSPTGLAEKLFF
TRBJ2-3,TRBV29-1,CSVEGVMGRGDTQYF
TRBJ2-3,TRBV18,CASSPYGPSTDTQYF
TRBJ2-5,TRBV27,CASSSGRQETQYF
TRBJ1-1,TRBV28,CASSSLTFDTEAFF
TRBJ2-1,TRBV6-6,CASRQGGGYSYNEQFF
TRBJ1-1,TRBV7-6,CASSLNIGENTEAFF
TRBJ2-5,TRBV7-2,CASSLAPPLTMTSGGETQYF
TRBJ2-7,TRBV9,CASSVAGQDYEQYF
TRBJ1-1,TRBV10-3,CAIRDRDRGDHTEAFF
TRBJ2-7,TRBV19,CASSSWNEQYF
TRBJ2-5,TRBV2,CASSEGRNGETQYF
TRBJ2-6,TRBV18,CASSRTTGTASSGANVLTF
TRBJ2-1,TRBV10-3,CAIRGPGNEQFF
TRBJ1-2,TRBV27,CASSFRQGNTHGYTF
TRBJ1-1,TRBV5-1,CASSSLEGGGTEAFF